Reported below is one TCR beta chain. Many counts were recorded for this clonotype. Its target antigen remains unknown. Per-base quality was not reported, and no clone a single base away is much larger than it. The germline V gene encodes CDR1 ENHRY and CDR2 SYGVKD. Taken from cysteine to phenylalanine, the CDR3 has 14 residues. Only the CDR3 DNA stays, 42 bases, in frame from base 1. V is cut by 0 bases and J by 5 bases, and the space between the germline ends is 11 bases. The donors were a few dozen Caucasian individuals from Russia, aged roughly 6 to 100 years, who were systemically healthy. Around 10 milliliters of peripheral blood were drawn from each donor into EDTA-treated Vacutainer tubes. Ficoll-Paque density-gradient centrifugation was used to isolate PBMCs, with at least 6 million per sample. Total RNA, at least 6 micrograms per sample, was extracted from PBMCs with Trizol reagent. The percentages of naive CD45RAhigh/CD27high T cells were determined by flow cytometry on a PBMC aliquot from every donor.

The sample belongs to a study of blood T cells in healthy people across ages (dated by TCRdb to between 2014 and 2017). A note on the overall study: In model experiments, template switching captured roughly one uniquely barcoded TCR beta cDNA molecule for every two T cells. Using deep sequencing normalized with unique cDNA molecular identifiers, the study measured how TCR beta repertoire diversity changes with age. The donors were divided into four age groups: young (average approximately 17 years), middle-aged (about 39), aged (around 59) and long-lived (about 90). To avoid experimental bias, donors of different ages were spread randomly across the sequencing lanes. For two donors (one aged 18 to 30 and one aged 80 or older), the study analyzed two additional independent replicas of 1 million unique cDNA reads from the same blood draw. Findings and caveats that apply to the study as a whole: A strong correlation was found between observed TCR beta diversity and the percentage of naive T cells measured by flow cytometry. Total diversity estimates from one million sequenced T cells were considered lower bounds and underestimates. Because profiling used bulk unsorted PBMCs, naive and antigen-experienced compartments could not be compared conclusively. The CMV infection status of donors was not known, potentially confounding age-related changes in expanded clonotypes. Compared with the aged group, more naive CD4+ T cells, fewer expanded clones and increased TCR diversity were shown by the long-lived group, suggesting age selection. As age increased, observed TCR beta diversity per million T cells dropped in a roughly linear way, and a significant reduction was already evident by age about 36.

Receptor amplification or capture employed 5' RACE. The sequencing machine was an Illumina HiSeq 2500. A second PCR of about 6 to 11 cycles was performed with a sample-barcoded 5' primer and a J-beta primer mix. A unique molecular identifier was introduced onto each TCR beta cDNA molecule by a template-switch 5' adaptor carrying 12 random nucleotides. At least 3 million CDR3-containing paired-end reads were obtained from each sample. First-strand cDNA synthesis was performed from all RNA using the Mint cDNA synthesis kit, with priming by a TRBC-specific oligonucleotide. After uracil-DNA glycosylase treatment, a first 18-cycle PCR used universal primers M1SS and BC2_uni_R on all cDNA. Per the original workflow: For normalization, 1 million high-quality reads, each with a distinct molecular identifier, were randomly selected from each sample. Instead of being binned into consensus sequences, reads that shared molecular identifiers were thrown out. MiTCR, run with a Q25 quality threshold and the strictest error-elimination algorithm, handled CDR3 identification, clonotype clustering and error correction. Lower-bound total TCR beta diversity was estimated with a nonparametric unseen species model using Euler transformation. TCRdb applied fastp at Q25 and MiXCR to the public reads, then kept only in-frame beta chains. CDR3 protein duplicates are merged, each entry listing the most common genes and DNA. TCRdb assigned the V and J calls; the authors' analysis was not used. The sample contains roughly 800,000 distinct CDR3 sequences, under 40% of them found a single time. In total, the top ten clones hold about an eighth of the sample.

This receptor was identified in a young man in good health. The sample taken for sequencing was blood. The sequence links TRBV10-3 to TRBJ2-7; perhaps TRBD1 is the D gene, with 6 bases matching. Read as DNA, the sequence is TGTGCCATCAGTGAGTCGTGGACAGCCCACGAGCAGTACTTC. Translated, it gives CAISESWTAHEQYF.